This T cell receptor (beta chain) was sequenced during a study of siplizumab effects on memory and regulatory T cells. This clone was seen only once. Its specificity is unknown. Other nucleotide sequences from this sample produce the same CDR3. Clones were sequenced by immunoSEQ multiplex PCR, and TCRdb holds only the in-frame ones, with some missing. Of tens of thousands of clones in the sample, 95% to 98% are singletons; the top ten hold about 0.091%. Points from the study as a whole: Mappable alloreactive CD4+ clones were on average around 67% Treg-derived with siplizumab, around 26% in controls. The study found naive T cells seemingly more diverse than memory cells and seemingly major alloresponse contributors. Alloreactive sequences traceable to unstimulated CD4+ memory cells declined significantly under siplizumab.

This TCR was sampled from a human donor in good health. Sequenced material: naive CD8+ T cells sorted from blood.

CDR3 in DNA: TGCGCCAGCAGCTTGGGCGGGGGTTCCTACGAGCAGTACTTC. Encoded protein: CASSLGGGSYEQYF. The chain has TRBV5-1 and TRBJ2-7; TRBD2 agrees at 7 bases. The CDR3 spans 14 residues. Losses at the gene ends were 0 bases for V and 1 base for J; bases not matched to a gene: 1. Germline CDR1 and CDR2: SGHRS and YFSETQ. The full variable domain, in which reference TRBV5-1 and TRBJ2-7 provide the parts outside the CDR3, is KAGVTQTPRYLIKTRGQQVTLSCSPISGHRSVSWYQQTPGQGLQFLFEYFSETQRNKGNFPGRFSGRQFSNSRSEMNVSTLELGDSALYLCASSLGGGSYEQYFGPGTRLTVT.